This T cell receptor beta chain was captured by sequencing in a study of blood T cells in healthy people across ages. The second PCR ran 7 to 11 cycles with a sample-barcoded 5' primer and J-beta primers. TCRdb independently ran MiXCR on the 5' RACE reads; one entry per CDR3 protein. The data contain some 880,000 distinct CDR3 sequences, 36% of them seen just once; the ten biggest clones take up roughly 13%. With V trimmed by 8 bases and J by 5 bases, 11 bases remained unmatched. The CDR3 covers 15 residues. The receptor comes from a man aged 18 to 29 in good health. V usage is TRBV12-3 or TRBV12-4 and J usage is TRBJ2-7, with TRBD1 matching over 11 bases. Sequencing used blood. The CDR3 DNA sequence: TGTGCCAGCTCTCAAAGGGACAGGGGGGCCGACGAGCAGTACTTC. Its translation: CASSQRDRGADEQYF.